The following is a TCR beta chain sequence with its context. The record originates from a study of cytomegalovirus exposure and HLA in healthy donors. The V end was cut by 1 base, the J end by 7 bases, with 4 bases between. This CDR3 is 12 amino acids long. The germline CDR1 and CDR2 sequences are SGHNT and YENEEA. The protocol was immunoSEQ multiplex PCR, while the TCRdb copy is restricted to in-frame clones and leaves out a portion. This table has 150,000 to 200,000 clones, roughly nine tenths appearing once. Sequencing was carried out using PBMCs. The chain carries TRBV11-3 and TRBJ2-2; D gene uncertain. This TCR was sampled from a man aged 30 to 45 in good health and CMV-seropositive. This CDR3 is CASSLVDGELFF. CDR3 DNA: TGTGCCAGCAGCTTAGTTGACGGGGAGCTGTTTTTT.